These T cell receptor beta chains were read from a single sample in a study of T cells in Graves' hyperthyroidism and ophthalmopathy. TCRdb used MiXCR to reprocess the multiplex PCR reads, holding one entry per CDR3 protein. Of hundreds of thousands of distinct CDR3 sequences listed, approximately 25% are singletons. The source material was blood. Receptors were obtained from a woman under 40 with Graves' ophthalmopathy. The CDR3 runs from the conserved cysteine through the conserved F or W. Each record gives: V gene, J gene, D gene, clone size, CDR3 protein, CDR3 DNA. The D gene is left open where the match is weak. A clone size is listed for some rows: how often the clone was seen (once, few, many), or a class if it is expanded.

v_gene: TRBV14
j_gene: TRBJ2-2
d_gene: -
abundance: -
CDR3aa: CASSRAGLDTGELFF
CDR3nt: TGTGCCAGCAGCCGGGCAGGTCTCGATACCGGGGAGCTGTTTTTT

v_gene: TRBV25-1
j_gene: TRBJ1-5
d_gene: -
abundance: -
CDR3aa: CASSLDGFAQPQHF
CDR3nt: TGTGCCAGCAGTCTCGATGGGTTTGCTCAGCCCCAGCATTTT

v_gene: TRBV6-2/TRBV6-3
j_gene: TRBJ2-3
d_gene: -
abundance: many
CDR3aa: CASSSAGARDTQYF
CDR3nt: TGTGCCAGCAGTTCGGCGGGGGCGCGGGATACGCAGTATTTT

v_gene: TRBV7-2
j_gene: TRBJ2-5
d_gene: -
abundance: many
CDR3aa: CASRLQGGETQYF
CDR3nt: TGTGCCAGCAGACTCCAGGGGGGGGAGACCCAGTACTTC

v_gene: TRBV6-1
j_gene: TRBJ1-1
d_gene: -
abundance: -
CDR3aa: CASRPTLTWRTEAFF
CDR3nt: TGTGCCAGCAGACCTACTTTAACATGGCGGACTGAAGCTTTCTTT

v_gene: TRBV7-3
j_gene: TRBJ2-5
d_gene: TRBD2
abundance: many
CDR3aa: CASSPWGGEKETQYF
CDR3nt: TGTGCCAGCAGCCCCTGGGGGGGAGAAAAAGAGACCCAGTACTTC

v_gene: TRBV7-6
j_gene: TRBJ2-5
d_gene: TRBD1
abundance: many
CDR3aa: CASSQGTGGVETQYF
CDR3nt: TGTGCCAGCAGCCAGGGGACAGGGGGCGTGGAGACCCAGTACTTC

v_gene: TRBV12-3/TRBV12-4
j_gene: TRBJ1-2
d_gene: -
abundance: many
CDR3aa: CASSYPNYGYTF
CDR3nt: TGTGCCAGCAGTTACCCTAACTATGGCTACACCTTC

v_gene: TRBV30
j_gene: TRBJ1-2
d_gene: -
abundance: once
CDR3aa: CAWSDGQPRHGYTF
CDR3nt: TGTGCCTGGAGCGACGGACAGCCTAGACATGGCTACACCTTC

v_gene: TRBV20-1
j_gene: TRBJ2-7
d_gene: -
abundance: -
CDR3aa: CSARGEGSPYEQYF
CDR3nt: TGCAGTGCTAGAGGGGAAGGGTCTCCCTACGAGCAGTACTTC

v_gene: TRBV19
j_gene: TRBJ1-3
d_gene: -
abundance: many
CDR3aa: CASSIDPGAPGNTIYF
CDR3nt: TGTGCCAGTAGTATAGACCCGGGGGCGCCTGGAAACACCATATATTTT

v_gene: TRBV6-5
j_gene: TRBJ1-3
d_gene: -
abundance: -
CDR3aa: CASSYSERGYSGNTIYF
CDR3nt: TGTGCCAGCAGTTACTCTGAAAGGGGCTACTCTGGAAACACCATATATTTT

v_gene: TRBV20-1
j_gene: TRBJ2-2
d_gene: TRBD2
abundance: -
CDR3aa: CSARAGAMGTGELFF
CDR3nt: TGCAGTGCGAGAGCGGGGGCCATGGGGACCGGGGAGCTGTTTTTT

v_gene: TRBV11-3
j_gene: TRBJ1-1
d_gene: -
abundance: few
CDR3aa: CASSHPRGVNTEAFF
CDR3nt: TGTGCCAGCAGCCACCCAAGGGGTGTGAACACTGAAGCTTTCTTT

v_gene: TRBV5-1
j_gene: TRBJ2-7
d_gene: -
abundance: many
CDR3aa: CASSLSTATGEQYF
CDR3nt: TGCGCCAGCAGCTTGTCCACGGCGACAGGAGAGCAGTACTTC

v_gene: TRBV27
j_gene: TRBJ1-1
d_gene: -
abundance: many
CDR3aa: CASNSTNLDTEAFF
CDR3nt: TGTGCCAGCAATTCGACCAACTTGGACACTGAAGCTTTCTTT

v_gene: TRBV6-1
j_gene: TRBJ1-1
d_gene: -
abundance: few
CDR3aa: CASSVGIGGEAFF
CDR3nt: TGTGCCAGCAGTGTCGGGATCGGCGGTGAAGCTTTCTTT

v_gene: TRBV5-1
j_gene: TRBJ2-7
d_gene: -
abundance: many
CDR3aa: CASSRAGSYEQYF
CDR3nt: TGCGCCAGCAGCCGGGCAGGGTCCTACGAGCAGTACTTC

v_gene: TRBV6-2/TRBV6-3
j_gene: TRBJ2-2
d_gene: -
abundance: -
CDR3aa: CAIRNSNTGELFF
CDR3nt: TGTGCCATCCGGAACAGCAACACCGGGGAGCTGTTTTTT

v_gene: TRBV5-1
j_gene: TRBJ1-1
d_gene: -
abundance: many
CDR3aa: CASSLDILPNTEAFF
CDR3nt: TGCGCCAGCAGCCTGGACATACTTCCGAACACTGAAGCTTTCTTT

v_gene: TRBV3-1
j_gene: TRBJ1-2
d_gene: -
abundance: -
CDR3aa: CASSQAGPANYGYTF
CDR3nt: TGTGCCAGCAGCCAAGCAGGCCCAGCTAACTATGGCTACACCTTC

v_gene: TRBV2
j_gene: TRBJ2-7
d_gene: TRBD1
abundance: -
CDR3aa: CAWGQGDREQYF
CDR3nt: TGTGCCTGGGGACAGGGTGATCGCGAGCAGTACTTC

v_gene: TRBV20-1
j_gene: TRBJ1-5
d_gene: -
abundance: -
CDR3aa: CSARGQFNQPQHF
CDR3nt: TGCAGTGCTAGAGGGCAGTTCAATCAGCCCCAGCATTTT

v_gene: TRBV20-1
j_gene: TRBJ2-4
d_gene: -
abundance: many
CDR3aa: CSASFGVQNIQYF
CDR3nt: TGCAGTGCTAGTTTCGGGGTCCAAAACATTCAGTACTTC

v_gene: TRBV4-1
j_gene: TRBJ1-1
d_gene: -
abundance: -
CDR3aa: CASSQGGSRKLNTEAFF
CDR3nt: TGCGCCAGCAGCCAAGGGGGGAGTCGGAAGTTGAACACTGAAGCTTTCTTT

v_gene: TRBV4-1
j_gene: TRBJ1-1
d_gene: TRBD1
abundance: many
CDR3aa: CASSQAGTGLMNTEAFF
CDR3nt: TGCGCCAGCAGCCAAGCCGGGACAGGGCTTATGAACACTGAAGCTTTCTTT

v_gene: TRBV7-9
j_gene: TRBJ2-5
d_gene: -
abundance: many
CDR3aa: CASSPGTYVETQYF
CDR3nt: TGTGCCAGCAGCCCCGGGACTTATGTAGAGACCCAGTACTTC

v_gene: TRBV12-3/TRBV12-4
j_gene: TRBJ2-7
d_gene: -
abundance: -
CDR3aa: CASRLGLPYEQYF
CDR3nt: TGTGCCAGCAGACTGGGACTCCCTTACGAGCAGTACTTC

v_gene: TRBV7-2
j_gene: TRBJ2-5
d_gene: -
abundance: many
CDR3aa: CASRPTAGRETQYF
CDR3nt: TGTGCCAGCAGACCCACCGCAGGCAGGGAGACCCAGTACTTC

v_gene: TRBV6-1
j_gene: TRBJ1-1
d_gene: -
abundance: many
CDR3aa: CASSPPGDMNTEAFF
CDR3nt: TGTGCCAGCAGTCCGCCGGGGGACATGAACACTGAAGCTTTCTTT

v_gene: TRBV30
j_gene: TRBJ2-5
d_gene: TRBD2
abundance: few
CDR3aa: CAWSVAGLALETQYF
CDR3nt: TGTGCCTGGAGTGTCGCGGGACTAGCGTTGGAGACCCAGTACTTC

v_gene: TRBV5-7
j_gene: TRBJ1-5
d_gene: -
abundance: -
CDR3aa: CASSLWGQPQHF
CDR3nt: TGTGCCAGCAGCTTGTGGGGTCAGCCCCAGCATTTT

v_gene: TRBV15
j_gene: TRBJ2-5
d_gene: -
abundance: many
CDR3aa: CATSRLAEQETQYF
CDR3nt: TGTGCCACCAGCAGGTTAGCGGAACAAGAGACCCAGTACTTC

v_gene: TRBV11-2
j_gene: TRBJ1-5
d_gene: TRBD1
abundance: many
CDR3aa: CASSPGTAVNQPQHF
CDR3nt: TGTGCCAGCAGCCCCGGGACAGCAGTGAATCAGCCCCAGCATTTT

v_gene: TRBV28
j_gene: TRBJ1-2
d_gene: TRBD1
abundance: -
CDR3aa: CASSLRPGGSYGYTF
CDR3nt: TGTGCCAGCAGTTTAAGGCCAGGGGGCAGCTATGGCTACACCTTC

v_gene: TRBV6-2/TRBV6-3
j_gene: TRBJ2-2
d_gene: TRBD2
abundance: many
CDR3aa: CASSYSRGGGAPTGELFF
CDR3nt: TGTGCCAGCAGTTACTCGAGAGGCGGGGGGGCCCCCACCGGGGAGCTGTTTTTT

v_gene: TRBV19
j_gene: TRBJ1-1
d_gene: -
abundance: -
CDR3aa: CASSIGGRRGGDFF
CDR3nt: TGTGCCAGTAGTATAGGAGGGCGCCGAGGGGGTGATTTCTTT

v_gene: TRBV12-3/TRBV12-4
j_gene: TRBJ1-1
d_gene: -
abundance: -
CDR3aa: CASERTRNTEAFF
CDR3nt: TGTGCCAGCGAACGGACCAGGAACACTGAAGCTTTCTTT

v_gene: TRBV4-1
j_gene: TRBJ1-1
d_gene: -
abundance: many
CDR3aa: CASSQGAGAGPEAFF
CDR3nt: TGCGCCAGCAGCCAAGGGGCAGGGGCGGGCCCTGAAGCTTTCTTT

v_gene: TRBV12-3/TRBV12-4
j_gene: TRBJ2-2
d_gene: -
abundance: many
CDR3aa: CASSSDGAGELFF
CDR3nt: TGTGCCAGCAGTTCCGACGGGGCCGGGGAGCTGTTTTTT

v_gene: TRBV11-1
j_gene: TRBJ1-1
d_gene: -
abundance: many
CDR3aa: CASSQKSPYRREDTEAFF
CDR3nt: TGTGCCAGCAGCCAAAAATCGCCGTACAGGAGGGAGGACACTGAAGCTTTCTTT

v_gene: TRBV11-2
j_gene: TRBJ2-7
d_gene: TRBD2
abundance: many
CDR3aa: CASTLGLAGGNEQYF
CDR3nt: TGTGCCAGCACCCTTGGACTAGCGGGGGGGAACGAGCAGTACTTC

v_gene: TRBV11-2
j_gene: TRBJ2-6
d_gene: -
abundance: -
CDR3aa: CASNPTGGGEGANVLTF
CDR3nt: TGTGCCAGCAACCCGACGGGGGGCGGAGAGGGGGCCAACGTCCTGACTTTC

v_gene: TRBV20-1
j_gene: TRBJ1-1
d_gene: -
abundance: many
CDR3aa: CSAALPGRDTEAFF
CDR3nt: TGCAGTGCCGCCCTCCCGGGGAGAGACACTGAAGCTTTCTTT

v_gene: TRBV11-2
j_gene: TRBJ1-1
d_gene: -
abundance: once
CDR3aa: CASSAGPGTANTEAFF
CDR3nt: TGTGCCAGCAGCGCAGGGCCCGGGACGGCGAACACTGAAGCTTTCTTT

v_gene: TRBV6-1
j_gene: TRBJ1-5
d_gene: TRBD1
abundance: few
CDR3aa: CASSAGTEPFGPQHF
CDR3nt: TGTGCCAGCAGTGCCGGGACAGAGCCCTTCGGGCCCCAGCATTTT

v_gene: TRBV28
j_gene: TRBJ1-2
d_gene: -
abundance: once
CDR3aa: CASSPAAGYTF
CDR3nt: TGTGCCAGCAGTCCAGCGGCTGGCTACACCTTC

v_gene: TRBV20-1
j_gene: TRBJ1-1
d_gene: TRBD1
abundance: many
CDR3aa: CSAPWTGMNTEAFF
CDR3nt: TGCAGTGCTCCTTGGACAGGGATGAACACTGAAGCTTTCTTT

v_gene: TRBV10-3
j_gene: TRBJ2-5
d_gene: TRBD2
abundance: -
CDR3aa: CAISEPGLAGGKETQYF
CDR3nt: TGTGCCATCAGTGAGCCCGGACTAGCGGGAGGCAAAGAGACCCAGTACTTC

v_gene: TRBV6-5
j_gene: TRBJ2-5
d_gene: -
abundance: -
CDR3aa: CASSYGGSEQETQYF
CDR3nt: TGTGCCAGCAGTTACGGGGGGTCTGAACAAGAGACCCAGTACTTC

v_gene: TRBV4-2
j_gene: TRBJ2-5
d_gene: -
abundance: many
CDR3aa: CASSRLPETHRLQETQYF
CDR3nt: TGTGCCAGCAGCCGACTCCCGGAAACCCACCGACTGCAAGAGACCCAGTACTTC

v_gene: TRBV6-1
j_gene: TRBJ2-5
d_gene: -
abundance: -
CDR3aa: CASIRIGGGPRETQYF
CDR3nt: TGTGCCAGCATCAGGATTGGCGGGGGCCCCCGTGAGACCCAGTACTTC

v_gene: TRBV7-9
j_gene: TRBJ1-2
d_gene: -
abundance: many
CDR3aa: CASSLPTDGYTF
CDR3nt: TGTGCCAGCAGCCTACCGACAGATGGCTACACCTTC

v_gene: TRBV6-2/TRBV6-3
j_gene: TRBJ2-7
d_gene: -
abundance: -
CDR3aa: CASSTPREGTDEQYF
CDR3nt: TGTGCCAGCAGTACCCCCCGGGAAGGAACGGACGAGCAGTACTTC

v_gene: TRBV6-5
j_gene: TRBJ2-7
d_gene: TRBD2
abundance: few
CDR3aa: CASSQSSGGSYEQYF
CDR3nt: TGTGCCAGCAGTCAGTCGAGCGGGGGCTCCTACGAGCAGTACTTC

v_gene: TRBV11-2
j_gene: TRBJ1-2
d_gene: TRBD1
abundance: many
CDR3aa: CASSQIGGGSDYGYTF
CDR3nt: TGTGCCAGCAGCCAAATAGGGGGCGGAAGTGACTATGGCTACACCTTC

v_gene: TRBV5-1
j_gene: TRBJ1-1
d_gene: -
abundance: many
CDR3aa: CASRTGTVNTEAFF
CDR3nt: TGCGCCAGCAGGACCGGGACGGTGAACACTGAAGCTTTCTTT